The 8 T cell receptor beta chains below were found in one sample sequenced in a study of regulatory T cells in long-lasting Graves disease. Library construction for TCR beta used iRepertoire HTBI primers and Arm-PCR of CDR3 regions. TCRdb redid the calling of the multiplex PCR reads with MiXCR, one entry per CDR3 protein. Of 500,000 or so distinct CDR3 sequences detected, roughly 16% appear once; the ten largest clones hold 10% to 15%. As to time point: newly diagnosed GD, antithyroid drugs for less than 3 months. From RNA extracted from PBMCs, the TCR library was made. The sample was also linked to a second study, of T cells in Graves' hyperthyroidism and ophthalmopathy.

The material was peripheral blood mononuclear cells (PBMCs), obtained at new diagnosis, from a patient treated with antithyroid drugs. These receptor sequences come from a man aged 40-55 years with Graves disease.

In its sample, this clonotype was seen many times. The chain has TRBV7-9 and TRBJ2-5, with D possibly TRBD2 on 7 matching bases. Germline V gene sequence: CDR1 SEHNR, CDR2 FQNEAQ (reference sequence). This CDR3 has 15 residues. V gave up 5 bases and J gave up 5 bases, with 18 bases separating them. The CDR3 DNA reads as TGTGCCAGCAGCGGGAGAGAAAGGGGGGGCGAGACCCAGTACTTC. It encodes CASSGRERGGETQYF.

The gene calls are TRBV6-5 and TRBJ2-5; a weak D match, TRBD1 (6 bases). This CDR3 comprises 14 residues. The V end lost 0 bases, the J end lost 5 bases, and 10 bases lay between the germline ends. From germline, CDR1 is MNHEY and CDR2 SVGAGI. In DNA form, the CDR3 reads TGTGCCAGCAGTTACTCCTTCCAGGGGGAGACCCAGTACTTC. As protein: CASSYSFQGETQYF.

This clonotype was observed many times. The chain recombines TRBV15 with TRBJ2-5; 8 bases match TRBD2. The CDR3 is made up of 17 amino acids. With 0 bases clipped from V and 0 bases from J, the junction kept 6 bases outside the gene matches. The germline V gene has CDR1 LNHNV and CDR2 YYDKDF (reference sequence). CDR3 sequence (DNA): TGTGCCACCAGCAGAGATATAAGCGGGGGAAACCAAGAGACCCAGTACTTC. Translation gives CATSRDISGGNQETQYF.

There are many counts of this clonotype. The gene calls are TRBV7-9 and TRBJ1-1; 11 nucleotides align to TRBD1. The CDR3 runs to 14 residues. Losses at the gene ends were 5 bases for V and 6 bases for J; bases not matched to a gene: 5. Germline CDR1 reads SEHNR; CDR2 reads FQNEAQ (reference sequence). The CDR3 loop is CASSRGQGASEAFF. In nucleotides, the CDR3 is TGTGCCAGCAGCCGTGGACAGGGGGCGTCTGAAGCTTTCTTT. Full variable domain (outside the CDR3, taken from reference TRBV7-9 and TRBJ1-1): DTGVSQNPRHKITKRGQNVTFRCDPISEHNRLYWYRQTLGQGPEFLTYFQNEAQLEKSRLLSDRFSAERPKGSFSTLEIQRTEQGDSAMYLCASSRGQGASEAFFGQGTRLTVV.

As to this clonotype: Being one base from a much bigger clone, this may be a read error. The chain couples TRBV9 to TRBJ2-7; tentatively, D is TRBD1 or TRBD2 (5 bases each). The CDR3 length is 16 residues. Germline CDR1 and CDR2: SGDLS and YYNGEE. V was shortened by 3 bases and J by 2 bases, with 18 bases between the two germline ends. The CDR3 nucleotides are TGTGCCAGCAGCGCCAGCGGTGGGAAGGGGACCTACGAGCAGTACTTC. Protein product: CASSASGGKGTYEQYF.

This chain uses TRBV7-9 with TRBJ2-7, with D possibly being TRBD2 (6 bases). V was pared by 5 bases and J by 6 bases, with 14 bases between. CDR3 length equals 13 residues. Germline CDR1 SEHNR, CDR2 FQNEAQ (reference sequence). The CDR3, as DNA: TGTGCCAGCAGCGTCGGACTATCCAGCGAGCAGTACTTC. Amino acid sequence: CASSVGLSSEQYF.

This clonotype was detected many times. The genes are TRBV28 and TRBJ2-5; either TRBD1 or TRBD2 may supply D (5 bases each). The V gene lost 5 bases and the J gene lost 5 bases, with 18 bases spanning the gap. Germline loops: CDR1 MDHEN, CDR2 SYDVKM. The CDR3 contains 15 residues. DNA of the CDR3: TGTGCCAGCAGTACCGCCCAGGGAGTGGTGGAGACCCAGTACTTC. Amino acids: CASSTAQGVVETQYF.

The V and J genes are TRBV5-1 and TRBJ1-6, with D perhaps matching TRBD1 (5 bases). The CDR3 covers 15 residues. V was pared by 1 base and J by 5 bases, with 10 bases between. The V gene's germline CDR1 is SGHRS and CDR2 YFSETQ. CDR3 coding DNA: TGCGCCAGCAGCTTGAAGGGACCTGATAATTCACCCCTCCACTTT. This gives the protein CASSLKGPDNSPLHF.